The sequence of this T cell receptor beta chain was determined in a study of early T cells in non-severe SARS-CoV-2 infection. Study background: Bulk RNA isolated from unsorted whole blood underwent sequencing; chains were not paired.

The protocol attached unique molecular identifiers to individual cDNA molecules. A single record per CDR3 protein comes from TCRdb applying MiXCR to the 5' RACE reads. The sample shows 60,000 to 75,000 distinct CDR3 sequences, around 12% of them seen only once. The germline V gene encodes CDR1 SQVTM and CDR2 ANQGSEA. The CDR3 has 15 amino acids. The junction had 7 bases not matched to a gene; V was cut back by 4 bases and J by 3 bases. In its sample, this clonotype was seen a few times. Its target is not known. Study results and caveats: VDJdb-based matching was biased toward anti-spike CD8 responses and missed private and CD4 specificities.

The TCR was taken from an adult who was a healthcare worker with PCR-confirmed SARS-CoV-2 infection or an uninfected control (not recorded which). The chain carries TRBV29-1 and TRBJ2-1, with 9 bases aligning to TRBD2. Sequencing input: whole blood. CDR3 DNA: TGCAGCGTTGTCCGGGCGGGAGGGCTCTACAATGAGCAGTTCTTC. This encodes CSVVRAGGLYNEQFF.